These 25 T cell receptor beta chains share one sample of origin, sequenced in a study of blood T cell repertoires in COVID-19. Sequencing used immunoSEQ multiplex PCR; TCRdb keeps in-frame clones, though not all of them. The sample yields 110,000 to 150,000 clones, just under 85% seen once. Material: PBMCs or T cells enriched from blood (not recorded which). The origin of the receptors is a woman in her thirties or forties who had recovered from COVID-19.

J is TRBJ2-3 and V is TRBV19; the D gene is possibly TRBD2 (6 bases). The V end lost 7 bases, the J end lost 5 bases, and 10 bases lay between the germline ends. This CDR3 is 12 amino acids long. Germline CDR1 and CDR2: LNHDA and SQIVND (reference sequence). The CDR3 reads CASKAGRDTQYF. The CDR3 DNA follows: TGTGCCAGTAAAGCGGGCCGAGATACGCAGTATTTT.

CDR3: CASSDDRGSNQPQHF. The CDR3 coding sequence is TGTGCCAGCAGTGACGACAGGGGTAGCAATCAGCCCCAGCATTTT. This chain links TRBV27 with TRBJ1-5, with TRBD1 identical over 8 bases. CDR3 length equals 15 residues. V lost 5 bases to trimming and J lost 0 bases; unmatched junction nucleotides: 3. In germline, CDR1 is MNHEY, CDR2 SMNVEV (reference sequence).

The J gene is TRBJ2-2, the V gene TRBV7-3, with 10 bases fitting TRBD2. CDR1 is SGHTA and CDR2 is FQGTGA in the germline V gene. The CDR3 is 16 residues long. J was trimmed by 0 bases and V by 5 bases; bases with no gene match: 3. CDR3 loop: CASSQGLASNTGELFF. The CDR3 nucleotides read TGTGCCAGCAGCCAGGGACTAGCGTCGAACACCGGGGAGCTGTTTTTT.

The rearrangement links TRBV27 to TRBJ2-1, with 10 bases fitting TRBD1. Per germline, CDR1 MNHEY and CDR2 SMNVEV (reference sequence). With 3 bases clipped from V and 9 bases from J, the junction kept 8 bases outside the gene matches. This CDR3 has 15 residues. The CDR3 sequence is CASSFRDRGSGEQFF. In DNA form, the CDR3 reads TGTGCCAGCAGTTTCCGGGACAGGGGTTCGGGTGAGCAGTTCTTC.

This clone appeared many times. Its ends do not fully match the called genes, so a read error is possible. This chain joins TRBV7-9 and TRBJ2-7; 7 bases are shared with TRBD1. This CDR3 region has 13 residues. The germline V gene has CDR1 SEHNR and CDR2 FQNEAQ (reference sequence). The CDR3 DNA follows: TGTGCCAGCAGCGATGTCCTTCGGACAGGCCTCCACTTC. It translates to CASSDVLRTGLHF.

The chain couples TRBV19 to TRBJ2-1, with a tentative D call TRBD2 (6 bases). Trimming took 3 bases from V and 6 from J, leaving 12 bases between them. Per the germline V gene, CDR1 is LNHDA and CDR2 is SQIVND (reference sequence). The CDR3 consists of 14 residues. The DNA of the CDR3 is TGTGCCAGTAGTATGGGGCTAGCGCCCAATGAGCAGTTCTTC. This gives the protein CASSMGLAPNEQFF.

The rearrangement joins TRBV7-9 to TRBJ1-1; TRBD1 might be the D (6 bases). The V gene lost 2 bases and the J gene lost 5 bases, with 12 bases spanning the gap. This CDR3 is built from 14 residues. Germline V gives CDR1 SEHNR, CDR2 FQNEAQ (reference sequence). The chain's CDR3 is CASSLREGGTEAFF. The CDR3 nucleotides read TGTGCCAGCAGCTTACGCGAGGGGGGGACTGAAGCTTTCTTT.

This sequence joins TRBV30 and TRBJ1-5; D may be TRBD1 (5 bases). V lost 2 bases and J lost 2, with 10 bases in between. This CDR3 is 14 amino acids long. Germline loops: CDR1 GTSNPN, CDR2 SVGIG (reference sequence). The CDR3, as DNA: TGTGCCTGGAGTTCGCAGGGTGGCAATCAGCCCCAGCATTTT. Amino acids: CAWSSQGGNQPQHF.

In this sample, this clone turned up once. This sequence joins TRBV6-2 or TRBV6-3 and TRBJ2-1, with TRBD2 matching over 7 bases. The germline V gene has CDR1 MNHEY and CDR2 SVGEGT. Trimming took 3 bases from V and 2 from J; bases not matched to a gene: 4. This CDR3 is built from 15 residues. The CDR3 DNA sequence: TGTGCCAGCAGTTATGGGGGAGGGACCTACAATGAGCAGTTCTTC. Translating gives CASSYGGGTYNEQFF.

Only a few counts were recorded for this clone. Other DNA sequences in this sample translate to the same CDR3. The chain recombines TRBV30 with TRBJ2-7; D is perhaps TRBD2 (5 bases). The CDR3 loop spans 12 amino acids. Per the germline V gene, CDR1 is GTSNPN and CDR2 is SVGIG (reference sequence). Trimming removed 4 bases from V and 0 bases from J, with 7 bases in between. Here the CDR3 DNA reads TGTGCCTGGACGGGGTCCTCCTACGAGCAGTACTTC. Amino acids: CAWTGSSYEQYF.

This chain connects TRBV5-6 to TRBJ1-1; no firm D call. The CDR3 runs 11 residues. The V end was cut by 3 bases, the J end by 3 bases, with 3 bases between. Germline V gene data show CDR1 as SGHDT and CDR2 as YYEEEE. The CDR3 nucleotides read TGTGCCAGCAGCTCGTACACTGAAGCTTTCTTT. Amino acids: CASSSYTEAFF.

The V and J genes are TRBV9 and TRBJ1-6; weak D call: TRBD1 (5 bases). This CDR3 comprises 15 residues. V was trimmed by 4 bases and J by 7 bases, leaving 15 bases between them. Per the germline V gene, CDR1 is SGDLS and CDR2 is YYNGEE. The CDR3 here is CASSSAGGGNSPLHF. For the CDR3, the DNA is TGTGCCAGCAGCTCAGCGGGGGGAGGGAATTCACCCCTCCACTTT.

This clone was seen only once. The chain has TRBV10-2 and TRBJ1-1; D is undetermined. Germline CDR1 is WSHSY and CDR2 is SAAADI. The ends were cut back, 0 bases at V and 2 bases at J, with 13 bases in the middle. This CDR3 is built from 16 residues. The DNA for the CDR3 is TGCGCCAGCAGTGAGTCTTTGGGCGGGGAAAACACTGAAGCTTTCTTT. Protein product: CASSESLGGENTEAFF.

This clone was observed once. The CDR3 sequence: CASSWGLTDTQYF. The CDR3 nucleotides read TGTGCCAGCAGCTGGGGACTCACAGATACGCAGTATTTT. This chain links TRBV5-6 with TRBJ2-3; tentative D call: TRBD2 (6 bases). The CDR3 is made up of 13 amino acids. Trimming pared 3 bases from V and 2 bases from J, leaving 7 bases between. Germline-derived CDR1 and CDR2 are SGHDT and YYEEEE.

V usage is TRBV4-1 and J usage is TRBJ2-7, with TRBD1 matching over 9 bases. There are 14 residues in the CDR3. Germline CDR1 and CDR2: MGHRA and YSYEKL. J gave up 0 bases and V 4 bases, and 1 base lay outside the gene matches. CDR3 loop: CASSPGQGSYEQYF. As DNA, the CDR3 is TGCGCCAGCAGCCCGGGACAGGGCTCCTACGAGCAGTACTTC.

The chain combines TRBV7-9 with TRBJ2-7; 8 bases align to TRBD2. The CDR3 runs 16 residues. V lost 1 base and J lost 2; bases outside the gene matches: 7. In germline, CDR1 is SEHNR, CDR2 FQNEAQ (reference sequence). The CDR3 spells CASSLGGGRVTYEQYF. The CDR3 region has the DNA TGTGCCAGCAGCTTAGGCGGGGGGCGGGTCACCTACGAGCAGTACTTC.

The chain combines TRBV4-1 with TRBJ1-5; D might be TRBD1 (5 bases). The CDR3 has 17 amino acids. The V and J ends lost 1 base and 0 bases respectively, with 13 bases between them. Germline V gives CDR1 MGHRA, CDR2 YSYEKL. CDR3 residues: CASSQVPGGDSNQPQHF. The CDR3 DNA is TGCGCCAGCAGCCAAGTTCCGGGGGGAGATAGCAATCAGCCCCAGCATTTT.

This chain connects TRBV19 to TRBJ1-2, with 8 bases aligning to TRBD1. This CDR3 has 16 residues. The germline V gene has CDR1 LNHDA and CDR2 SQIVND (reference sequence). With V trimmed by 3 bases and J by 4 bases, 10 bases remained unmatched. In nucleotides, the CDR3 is TGTGCCAGTAGTATTTCAAGGACAGGGAGTGGCTATGGCTACACCTTC. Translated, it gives CASSISRTGSGYGYTF.

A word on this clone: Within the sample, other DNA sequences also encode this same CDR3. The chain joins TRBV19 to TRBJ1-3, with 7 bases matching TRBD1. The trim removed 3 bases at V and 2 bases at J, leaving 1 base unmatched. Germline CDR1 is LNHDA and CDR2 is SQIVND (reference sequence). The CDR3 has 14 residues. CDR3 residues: CASSIDRAGNTIYF. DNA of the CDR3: TGTGCCAGTAGTATCGACAGGGCTGGAAACACCATATATTTT. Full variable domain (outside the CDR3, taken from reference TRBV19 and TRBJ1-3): DGGITQSPKYLFRKEGQNVTLSCEQNLNHDAMYWYRQDPGQGLRLIYYSQIVNDFQKGDIAEGYSVSREKKESFPLTVTSAQKNPTAFYLCASSIDRAGNTIYFGEGSWLTVV.

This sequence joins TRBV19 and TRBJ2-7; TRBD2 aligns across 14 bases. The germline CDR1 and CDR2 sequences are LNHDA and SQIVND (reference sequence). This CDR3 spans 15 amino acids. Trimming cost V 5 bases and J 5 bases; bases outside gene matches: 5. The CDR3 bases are TGTGCCAGTAGTTTAGGGACTAGCGGGAGCCACGAGCAGTACTTC. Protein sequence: CASSLGTSGSHEQYF.

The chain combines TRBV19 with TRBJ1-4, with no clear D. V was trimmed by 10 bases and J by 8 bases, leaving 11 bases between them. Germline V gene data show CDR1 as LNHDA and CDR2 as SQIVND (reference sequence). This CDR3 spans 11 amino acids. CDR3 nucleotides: TGTGCCACCTGGTCGGGGGAAAAACTGTTTTTT. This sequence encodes CATWSGEKLFF.

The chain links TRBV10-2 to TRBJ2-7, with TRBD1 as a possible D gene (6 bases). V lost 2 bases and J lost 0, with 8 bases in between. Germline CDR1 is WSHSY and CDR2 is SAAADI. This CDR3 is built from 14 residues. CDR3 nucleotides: TGCGCCAGCAGTGAGCAGGGGTTCTCCTACGAGCAGTACTTC. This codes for CASSEQGFSYEQYF.

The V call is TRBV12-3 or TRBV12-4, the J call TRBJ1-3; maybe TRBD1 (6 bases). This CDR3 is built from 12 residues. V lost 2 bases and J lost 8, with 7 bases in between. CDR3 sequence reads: CASSLQGHTIYF. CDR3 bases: TGTGCCAGCAGTTTACAGGGGCACACCATATATTTT.

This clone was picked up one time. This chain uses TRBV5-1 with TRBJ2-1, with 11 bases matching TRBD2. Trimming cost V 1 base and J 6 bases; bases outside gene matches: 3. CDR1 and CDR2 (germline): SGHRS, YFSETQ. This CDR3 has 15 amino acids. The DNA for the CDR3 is TGCGCCAGCAGCTTGACTAGCGGGAGTATCAATGAGCAGTTCTTC. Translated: CASSLTSGSINEQFF.

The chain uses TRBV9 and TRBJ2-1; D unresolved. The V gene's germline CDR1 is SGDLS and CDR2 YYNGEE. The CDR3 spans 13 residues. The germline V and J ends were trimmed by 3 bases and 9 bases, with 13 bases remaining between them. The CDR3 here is CASSGGSSGEQFF. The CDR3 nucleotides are TGTGCCAGCAGCGGTGGTTCCTCAGGTGAGCAGTTCTTC.